The source of this T cell receptor (beta chain) is a study of T-cell reconstitution after alpha-beta-depleted transplantation in children. Findings and caveats of the study: It was newly produced T cells that mostly accounted for T-cell counts and diversity one year after transplant. The origin of alpha-beta T cells about two months after transplant was reportedly several hundred expanded graft clones. Some patients' high day-60 TCRbeta diversity was traced to surviving recipient T cells and thymic progenitors.

Concerning this clonotype itself: Its target is unknown. A much larger clone is a single base away; this may be a read error.

TCRbeta library preparation incorporated unique molecular identifiers. Each CDR3 protein is one row after TCRdb ran MiXCR on the PCR reads. Counted here are 400,000 to 550,000 distinct CDR3 sequences, about 11% occurring once; the ten biggest clones make up around 2%. Trimming took 4 bases from V and 1 from J, leaving 20 bases between them. From germline, CDR1 is SGHVS and CDR2 FQNEAQ. This CDR3 comprises 17 residues. The origin of this receptor is a child aged 2 to 10 with inherited bone marrow failure, due to receive a stem cell transplant. J is TRBJ2-7 and V is TRBV7-8, with D possibly TRBD1 on 6 matching bases. The starting material was PBMCs, obtained before TCRalphabeta/CD19-depleted stem cell transplant. The CDR3 bases are TGTGCCAGCAGCTCGTGTAAAACAGGGATGAGGTCCTACGAGCAGTACTTC. Translation: CASSSCKTGMRSYEQYF.